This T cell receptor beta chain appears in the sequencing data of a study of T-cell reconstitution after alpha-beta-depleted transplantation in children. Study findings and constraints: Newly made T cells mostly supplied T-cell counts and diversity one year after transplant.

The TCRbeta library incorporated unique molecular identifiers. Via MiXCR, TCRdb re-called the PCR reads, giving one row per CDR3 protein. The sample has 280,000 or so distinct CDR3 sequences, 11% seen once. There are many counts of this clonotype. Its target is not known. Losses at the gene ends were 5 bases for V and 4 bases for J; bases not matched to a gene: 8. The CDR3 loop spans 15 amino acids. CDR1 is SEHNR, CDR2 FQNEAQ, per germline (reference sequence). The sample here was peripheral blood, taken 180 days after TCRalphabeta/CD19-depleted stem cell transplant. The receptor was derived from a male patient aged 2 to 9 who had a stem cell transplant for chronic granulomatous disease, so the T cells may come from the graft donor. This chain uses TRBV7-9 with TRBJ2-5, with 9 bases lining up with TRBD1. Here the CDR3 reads CASSPRDRVSETQYF. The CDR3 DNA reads TGTGCCAGCAGCCCCCGGGACAGGGTGTCAGAGACCCAGTACTTC.